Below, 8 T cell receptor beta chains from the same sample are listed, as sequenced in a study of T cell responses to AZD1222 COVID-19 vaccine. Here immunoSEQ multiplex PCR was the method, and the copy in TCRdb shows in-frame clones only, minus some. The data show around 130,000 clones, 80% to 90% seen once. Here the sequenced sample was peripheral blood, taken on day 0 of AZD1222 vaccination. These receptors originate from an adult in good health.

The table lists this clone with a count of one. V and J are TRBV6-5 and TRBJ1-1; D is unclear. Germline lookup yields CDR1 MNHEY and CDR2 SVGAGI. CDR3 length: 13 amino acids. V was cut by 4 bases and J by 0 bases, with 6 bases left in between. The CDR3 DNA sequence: TGTGCCAGCAGTTTGGAGATGAACACTGAAGCTTTCTTT. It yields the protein CASSLEMNTEAFF.

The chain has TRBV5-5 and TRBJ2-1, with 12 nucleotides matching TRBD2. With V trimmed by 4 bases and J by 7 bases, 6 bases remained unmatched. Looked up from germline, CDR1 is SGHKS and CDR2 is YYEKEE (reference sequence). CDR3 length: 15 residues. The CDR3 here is CASSHGLAGSNEQFF. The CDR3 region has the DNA TGTGCCAGCAGCCACGGACTAGCGGGATCAAATGAGCAGTTCTTC.

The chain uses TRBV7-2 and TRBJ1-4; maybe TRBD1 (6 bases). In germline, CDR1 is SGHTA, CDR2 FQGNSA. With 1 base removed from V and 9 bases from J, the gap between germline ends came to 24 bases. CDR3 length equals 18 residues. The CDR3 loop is CASSLGTLGQGIRKKLFF. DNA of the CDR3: TGTGCCAGCAGCTTAGGGACTCTAGGGCAGGGGATCAGGAAAAAACTGTTTTTT.

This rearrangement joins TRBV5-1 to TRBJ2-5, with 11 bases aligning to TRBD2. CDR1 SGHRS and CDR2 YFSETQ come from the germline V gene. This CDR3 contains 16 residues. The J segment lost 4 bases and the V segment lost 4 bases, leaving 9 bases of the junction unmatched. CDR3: CASSLSGRADSETQYF. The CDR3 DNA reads TGCGCCAGCAGCCTTAGCGGGAGGGCCGACTCAGAGACCCAGTACTTC.

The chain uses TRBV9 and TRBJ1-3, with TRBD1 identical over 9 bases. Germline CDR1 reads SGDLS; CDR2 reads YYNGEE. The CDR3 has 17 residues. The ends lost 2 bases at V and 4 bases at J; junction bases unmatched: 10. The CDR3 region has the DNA TGTGCCAGCAGCGTGGGACAGGGACCCTTCTCCGGAAACACCATATATTTT. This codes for CASSVGQGPFSGNTIYF.

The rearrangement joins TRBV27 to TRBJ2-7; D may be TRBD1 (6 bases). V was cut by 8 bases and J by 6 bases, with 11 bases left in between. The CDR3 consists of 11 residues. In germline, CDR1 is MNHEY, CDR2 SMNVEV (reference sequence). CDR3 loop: CASLEGGEQYF. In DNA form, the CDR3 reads TGTGCCAGCCTCGAAGGGGGCGAGCAGTACTTC.

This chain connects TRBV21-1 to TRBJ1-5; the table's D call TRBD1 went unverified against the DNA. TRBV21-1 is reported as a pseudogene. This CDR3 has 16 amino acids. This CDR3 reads CASSPRGLGANQPQHF. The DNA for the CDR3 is TGTGCCAGCAGCCCTAGGGGCCTGGGGGCTAATCAGCCCCAGCATTTT.

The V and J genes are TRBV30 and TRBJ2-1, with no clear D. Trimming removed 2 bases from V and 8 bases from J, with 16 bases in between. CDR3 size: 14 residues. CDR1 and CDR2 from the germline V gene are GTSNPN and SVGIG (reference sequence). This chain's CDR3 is CAWSPGLSLYEQFF. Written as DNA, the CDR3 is TGTGCCTGGAGTCCGGGCCTCTCTCTGTATGAGCAGTTCTTC.